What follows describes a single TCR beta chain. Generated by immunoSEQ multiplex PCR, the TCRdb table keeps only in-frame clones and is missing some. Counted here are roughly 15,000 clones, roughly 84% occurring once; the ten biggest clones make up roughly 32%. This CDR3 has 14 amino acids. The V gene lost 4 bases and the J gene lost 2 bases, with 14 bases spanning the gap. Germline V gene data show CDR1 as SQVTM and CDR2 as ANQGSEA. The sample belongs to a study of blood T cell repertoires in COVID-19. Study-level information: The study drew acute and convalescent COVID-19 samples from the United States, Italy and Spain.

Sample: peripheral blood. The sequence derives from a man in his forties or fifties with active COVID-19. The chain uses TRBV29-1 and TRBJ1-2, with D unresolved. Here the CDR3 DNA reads TGCAGCGTTGGCCCCCGGGGAGAAAACTATGGCTACACCTTC. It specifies CSVGPRGENYGYTF.